These 14 T cell receptor beta chains were all obtained from the same sample, sequenced in a study of human CD8 memory T cell subsets. By UMI-labeled 5' RACE, the TCR beta libraries were made. With the 5' RACE reads reprocessed, TCRdb shows one record per CDR3 protein and no DNA. Its table records roughly 17,000 distinct CDR3 sequences. Sequencing was carried out using CD8+ stem-like memory T cells (TSCM and TCM) sorted from PBMCs. Indicated subset: stem-like memory CD8 T cells (TSTEM), CCR7+ PD-1- TIGIT-. These receptors all stem from a human donor in good health.

The gene calls are TRBV7-2 and TRBJ2-1. The germline CDR1 and CDR2 sequences are SGHTA and FQGNSA. The CDR3 is 15 residues long. The chain's CDR3 is CASSKGRSSYNEQFF.

The gene calls are TRBV20-1 and TRBJ2-7. Per the germline V gene, CDR1 is DFQATT and CDR2 is SNEGSKA (reference sequence). The CDR3 consists of 14 residues. The CDR3 loop reads CSARDVGGPYEQYF.

The chain uses TRBV11-3 and TRBJ2-1; TCRdb names TRBD1, which stays unverified in the absence of DNA. The germline CDR1 and CDR2 sequences are SGHNT and YENEEA. The CDR3 covers 11 residues. CDR3 region: CASSQGHEQFF.

The genes are TRBV11-2 and TRBJ1-2. CDR3 size: 14 residues. Germline CDR1 and CDR2: SGHAT and FQNNGV. CDR3 loop: CASRPSQALYGYTF.

V gene TRBV6-2 or TRBV6-3 combines with J gene TRBJ2-7; TCRdb's D call, TRBD1, is unchecked because there is no DNA. The CDR3 sequence is 14 residues long. CDR1 is MNHEY and CDR2 is SVGEGT in the germline V gene. The CDR3 sequence: CASTYSSGSHEQYF.

V and J are TRBV2 and TRBJ2-1; TCRdb's D call, TRBD2, is unchecked because there is no DNA. The germline gives CDR1 SNHLY, CDR2 FYNNEI. This CDR3 spans 15 amino acids. The CDR3 loop is CASSDGLDYFNEQFF.

V is TRBV2 and J is TRBJ2-7; checking the TCRdb D call of TRBD1 is not possible without DNA. The germline CDR1 and CDR2 sequences are SNHLY and FYNNEI. The CDR3 is 15 residues long. CDR3 residues: CASSERTGDYYEQYF.

Considering frequency, this clonotype is medium-sized. The genes are TRBV29-1 and TRBJ1-2. This CDR3 comprises 14 residues. The V gene's germline CDR1 is SQVTM and CDR2 ANQGSEA. The CDR3 here is CSVEGVIGGYGYTF. The complete variable domain, with remaining parts taken from reference TRBV29-1 and TRBJ1-2, reads SAVISQKPSRDICQRGTSLTIQCQVDSQVTMMFWYRQQPGQSLTLIATANQGSEATYESGFVIDKFPISRPNLTFSTLTVSNMSPEDSSIYLCSVEGVIGGYGYTFGSGTRLTVV.

Frequency places this clonotype as medium-sized. The chain recombines TRBV7-6 with TRBJ2-3; the D gene TCRdb calls, TRBD2, cannot be checked with no DNA. The germline gives CDR1 SGHVS, CDR2 FNYEAQ. This CDR3 region has 17 residues. CDR3: CASSRKTSQGSTDTQYF. Drawing the rest from reference TRBV7-6 and TRBJ2-3, the complete variable domain is GAGVSQSPRYKVTKRGQDVALRCDPISGHVSLYWYRQALGQGPEFLTYFNYEAQQDKSGLPNDRFSAERPEGSISTLTIQRTEQRDSAMYRCASSRKTSQGSTDTQYFGPGTRLTVL.

The chain combines TRBV2 with TRBJ2-7; TCRdb lists TRBD1, though no DNA is available to test this call. CDR1 is SNHLY and CDR2 is FYNNEI in the germline V gene. There are 12 residues in the CDR3. The CDR3 sequence: CASCPGGYEQYF.

By frequency, this clonotype is medium-sized. The chain recombines TRBV7-9 with TRBJ1-2; TCRdb selects TRBD1, and the lack of DNA leaves this call unchecked. The CDR3 spans 14 residues. CDR1 is SEHNR, CDR2 FQNEAQ, per germline (reference sequence). CDR3 protein: CASSSDREAYGYTF.

This sequence joins TRBV4-1 and TRBJ1-1. Per germline, CDR1 MGHRA and CDR2 YSYEKL. The CDR3 spans 15 residues. The CDR3 reads CASSQTAGRNTEAFF.

This clonotype is deemed medium-sized by its frequency. This chain's CDR3 is CASSLLSGQLRQETQYF. The chain combines TRBV28 with TRBJ2-5; the D call of TRBD1 rests on TCRdb alone, since no DNA is present to check it. The CDR3 loop spans 17 amino acids. Per germline, CDR1 MDHEN and CDR2 SYDVKM.

The rearrangement uses TRBV5-1 and TRBJ2-5; lacking DNA, the TRBD1 call made by TCRdb goes unchecked. The length of the CDR3 is 15 residues. Germline V gene sequence: CDR1 SGHRS, CDR2 YFSETQ. CDR3 in amino acids: CASTPAGRGQETQYF.